These 26 T cell receptor beta chains originate from one sample sequenced in a study of cytomegalovirus exposure and HLA in healthy donors. Primers included in the PCR were 60 Vbeta and 13 Jbeta primers. Some clones are missing from TCRdb's copy, which holds only in-frame ones; the method was immunoSEQ multiplex PCR. The profile shows 140,000 to 150,000 clones, about two thirds of them singletons. The specimen was PBMCs. These receptors were obtained from a woman younger than 30 in good health and CMV-seronegative.

This chain uses TRBV11-2 with TRBJ2-7, with a possible D match to TRBD2 (5 bases). The CDR3 is made up of 12 amino acids. Germline V lookup: CDR1 SGHAT, CDR2 FQNNGV. The V end lost 3 bases, the J end lost 5 bases, and 8 bases lay between the germline ends. For the CDR3, the DNA is TGTGCCAGCAGCTTTACTAGTCACGAGCAGTACGTC. As protein: CASSFTSHEQYV.

This chain joins TRBV10-3 and TRBJ1-3; 10 positions match TRBD1. The CDR3 loop spans 17 amino acids. Germline CDR1 is ENHRY and CDR2 is SYGVKD. The V and J ends lost 0 bases and 4 bases, in that order; junction bases with no gene match: 6. The CDR3 loop reads CAISESPGQGDGNTIYF. DNA of the CDR3: TGTGCCATCAGTGAGTCGCCAGGACAGGGGGACGGAAACACCATATATTTT.

This clone showed up just a few times. The rearrangement uses TRBV6-5 and TRBJ1-2; possibly TRBD1 for D (5 bases). The CDR3 runs 13 residues. V lost 2 bases to trimming and J lost 4 bases, with 8 bases between them. The germline V gene has CDR1 MNHEY and CDR2 SVGAGI. The CDR3 DNA sequence: TGTGCCAGCAGTTACGACAGTCTCTATGGCTACACCTTC. Translating gives CASSYDSLYGYTF.

The rearrangement links TRBV11-3 to TRBJ2-5; possible D gene TRBD1, 5 bases. The germline V gene encodes CDR1 SGHNT and CDR2 YENEEA. The CDR3 spans 13 residues. V was shortened by 6 bases and J by 2 bases, with 10 bases between the two germline ends. In DNA, the CDR3 is TGTGCCAGCAGTGTGACAGCTCAAGAGACCCAGTACTTC. The encoded protein is CASSVTAQETQYF.

The chain has TRBV27 and TRBJ2-7; 7 nucleotides line up with TRBD2. With 0 bases clipped from V and 2 bases from J, the junction kept 7 bases outside the gene matches. This CDR3 has 16 residues. The V gene's germline CDR1 is MNHEY and CDR2 SMNVEV (reference sequence). CDR3 DNA: TGTGCCAGCAGTTTATCGTGGGGGGGAGTCACCTACGAGCAGTACTTC. It yields the protein CASSLSWGGVTYEQYF.

This chain connects TRBV28 to TRBJ2-2, with D possibly matching TRBD1 (8 bases). V lost 4 bases, J lost 3 bases, and 24 bases lay in between. CDR3 length: 19 amino acids. Germline CDR1 and CDR2: MDHEN and SYDVKM. CDR3 nucleotides: TGTGCCAGCAGTTATCAGGACAGGGTTATCCGGGGGGACACCGGGGAGCTGTTTTTT. It yields the protein CASSYQDRVIRGDTGELFF.

This sequence joins TRBV7-9 and TRBJ1-6; 8 bases match TRBD1. The CDR3 runs 14 residues. The germline V gene has CDR1 SEHNR and CDR2 FQNEAQ (reference sequence). The ends lost 5 bases at V and 6 bases at J; junction bases unmatched: 3. The CDR3 sequence: CASSPDRGNSPLHF. The CDR3 coding sequence is TGTGCCAGCAGCCCCGACAGGGGTAATTCACCCCTCCACTTT.

A note on this clone: The same CDR3 also results from other DNA sequences found in this sample. The chain is built from TRBV7-2 and TRBJ1-2, with 10 bases fitting TRBD1. Trimming at V came to 5 bases and at J to 4 bases, leaving 7 bases not matched to a gene. This CDR3 is 15 amino acids long. Looked up from germline, CDR1 is SGHTA and CDR2 is FQGNSA. Here the CDR3 reads CASSPRQGAGYGYTF. The CDR3 DNA is TGTGCCAGCAGCCCCCGACAGGGGGCAGGCTATGGCTACACCTTC.

A word on this clone: Other DNA sequences from this sample encode an identical CDR3 as well. This chain connects TRBV7-6 to TRBJ2-5; a weak D match, TRBD1 (5 bases). Germline V gene data show CDR1 as SGHVS and CDR2 as FNYEAQ. V shed 2 bases and J shed 2 bases, with 6 bases lying between them. The CDR3 extends over 13 amino acids. CDR3 sequence (DNA): TGTGCCAGCAGCTTACGACAGCAAGAGACCCAGTACTTC. Its translation is CASSLRQQETQYF.

The CDR3 nucleotides are TGTGCCAGCAGCCCGGACAGGCTCTATGGTGAAGCTTTCTTT. Amino acid sequence: CASSPDRLYGEAFF. The chain uses TRBV11-3 and TRBJ1-1; 7 bases map to TRBD1. The CDR3 runs to 14 residues. CDR1 is SGHNT, CDR2 YENEEA, per germline. J gave up 7 bases and V 5 bases, and 10 bases lay outside the gene matches. The full variable domain, completed using reference TRBV11-3 and TRBJ1-1, is EAGVVQSPRYKIIEKKQPVAFWCNPISGHNTLYWYLQNLGQGPELLIRYENEEAVDDSQLPKDRFSAERLKGVDSTLKIQPAELGDSAVYLCASSPDRLYGEAFFGQGTRLTVV.

As DNA, the CDR3 is TGTGCCAGCAGCTCGCCAGGACAGGGAGGACACAATGAGCAGTTCTTC. This gives the protein CASSSPGQGGHNEQFF. The V and J genes are TRBV7-9 and TRBJ2-1; 8 bases agree with TRBD1. The V and J ends lost 4 bases and 5 bases, in that order; junction bases with no gene match: 10. Germline CDR1 SEHNR, CDR2 FQNEAQ (reference sequence). The CDR3 totals 16 residues.

The V call is TRBV27, the J call TRBJ1-5; no reliable D call. The CDR3 length is 14 residues. V lost 5 bases, J lost 14 bases, and 22 bases lay in between. Germline V gene sequence: CDR1 MNHEY, CDR2 SMNVEV (reference sequence). The CDR3 DNA reads as TGTGCCAGCAGTCCCGGATCGCACCGAGGAATTAAGCATTTT. Translating gives CASSPGSHRGIKHF.

The V and J genes are TRBV7-7 and TRBJ2-5, with 11 bases lining up with TRBD1. V shed 5 bases, J shed 5 bases, and the junction held 7 bases outside the gene matches. The V gene's germline CDR1 is SSHAT and CDR2 FNYEAQ (reference sequence). The CDR3 length is 15 residues. The CDR3 loop is CASSTPGQGEETQYF. The CDR3 bases are TGTGCCAGCAGCACCCCGGGACAGGGGGAGGAGACCCAGTACTTC.

The DNA for the CDR3 is TGTGCCAGCAGTCGTCAGACAGGGGGCTCTGGAAACACCATATATTTT. It encodes CASSRQTGGSGNTIYF. The chain employs TRBV7-9 and TRBJ1-3; 9 bases fit TRBD1. V trimming: 6 bases; J trimming: 0 bases; junction bases outside the gene matches: 6. The CDR3 contains 16 residues. CDR1 is SEHNR and CDR2 is FQNEAQ in the germline V gene (reference sequence).

This clone was observed once. This sequence joins TRBV5-1 and TRBJ1-4; no clear D. Germline V gene sequence: CDR1 SGHRS, CDR2 YFSETQ. This CDR3 comprises 15 residues. V was cut by 4 bases and J by 5 bases, with 15 bases left in between. CDR3 sequence reads: CASSQGPGRNEKLFF. In DNA form, the CDR3 reads TGCGCCAGCAGCCAAGGACCCGGGAGGAATGAAAAACTGTTTTTT.

This clone was detected once. The rearrangement uses TRBV6-6 and TRBJ1-3; 11 bases line up with TRBD1. CDR3 size: 15 residues. Germline CDR1 and CDR2: MNHNY and SVGAGI (reference sequence). The V segment lost 8 bases and the J segment 0 bases; nucleotides outside the gene matches: 3. In nucleotides, the CDR3 is TGTGCCAGCGCGGACAGGGGGCCCTCTGGAAACACCATATATTTT. This gives the protein CASADRGPSGNTIYF.

The rearrangement links TRBV27 to TRBJ2-1; TRBD2 matches at 8 bases. Germline CDR1 and CDR2: MNHEY and SMNVEV (reference sequence). The CDR3 has 15 amino acids. V trimming: 6 bases; J trimming: 3 bases; junction bases outside the gene matches: 7. In DNA, the CDR3 is TGTGCCAGCAGGGGGCTAGCGGGCCACTACAATGAGCAGTTCTTC. This sequence encodes CASRGLAGHYNEQFF.

V usage is TRBV10-3 and J usage is TRBJ2-3, with D maybe TRBD1 (6 bases). Germline values: CDR1 ENHRY, CDR2 SYGVKD. The V end was cut by 7 bases, the J end by 1 base, with 9 bases between. This CDR3 has 13 residues. CDR3 sequence reads: CAITGAGTDTQYF. The CDR3 DNA is TGTGCCATCACAGGGGCCGGCACAGATACGCAGTATTTT.

The rearrangement links TRBV5-4 to TRBJ2-5, with D unclear. Per the germline V gene, CDR1 is SGHNT and CDR2 is YYREEE (reference sequence). The germline V and J ends were trimmed by 2 bases and 5 bases, with 10 bases remaining between them. The CDR3 extends over 13 amino acids. The CDR3 nucleotides are TGTGCCAGCAGCTTTATCAATCGGGAGACCCAGTACTTC. Translated: CASSFINRETQYF.

This clone was detected only a few times. The chain has TRBV5-6 and TRBJ1-1, with 7 bases aligning to TRBD1. Germline-derived CDR1 and CDR2 are SGHDT and YYEEEE. The CDR3 is 17 residues long. Trimming took 0 bases from V and 0 from J; bases not matched to a gene: 8. CDR3 protein: CASSLVGAGQVNTEAFF. CDR3 nucleotides: TGTGCCAGCAGCTTGGTGGGGGCTGGACAGGTGAACACTGAAGCTTTCTTT.

The genes are TRBV2 and TRBJ1-3, with 7 positions matching TRBD1. Germline V gene sequence: CDR1 SNHLY, CDR2 FYNNEI. V lost 4 bases, J lost 1 base, and 7 bases stayed unmatched. CDR3 size: 16 residues. The CDR3 nucleotides are TGTGCCAGCAGTGTAAAAACAGGGGTTTCTGGAAACACCATATATTTT. It codes for CASSVKTGVSGNTIYF.

This clone was picked up a small number of times. The rearrangement uses TRBV7-9 and TRBJ1-4; TRBD1 matches 7 bases. With 1 base clipped from V and 4 bases from J, the junction kept 3 bases outside the gene matches. The CDR3 is made up of 15 amino acids. Germline assignment: CDR1 SEHNR and CDR2 FQNEAQ (reference sequence). DNA of the CDR3: TGTGCCAGCAGCTTAGTTGGGACAGATAATGAAAAACTGTTTTTT. This sequence encodes CASSLVGTDNEKLFF.

This clone showed up just a few times. The rearrangement joins TRBV5-1 to TRBJ2-2; D not resolved. Germline V gene sequence: CDR1 SGHRS, CDR2 YFSETQ. V lost 1 base to trimming and J lost 1 base, with 8 bases between them. There are 15 residues in the CDR3. The CDR3 DNA reads TGCGCCAGCAGCTTGCTAGGAGAGAACACCGGGGAGCTGTTTTTT. Translated, it gives CASSLLGENTGELFF.

The chain is built from TRBV28 and TRBJ2-7; possibly TRBD1 for D (6 bases). Germline CDR1 MDHEN, CDR2 SYDVKM. The CDR3 spans 15 residues. V was pared by 6 bases and J by 3 bases, with 18 bases between. CDR3 residues: CASRPTGQGGYEQYF. The CDR3 region has the DNA TGTGCCAGCAGGCCCACAGGGCAGGGCGGCTACGAGCAGTACTTC.

This sequence joins TRBV2 and TRBJ2-2, with D maybe TRBD1 (5 bases). V was pared by 7 bases and J by 4 bases, with 16 bases between. The CDR3 loop spans 15 amino acids. CDR1 and CDR2 (germline): SNHLY, FYNNEI. As DNA, the CDR3 is TGTGCCAGCATCCAGGACATCCCCATCACCGGGGAGCTGTTTTTT. Translation: CASIQDIPITGELFF.

This sequence joins TRBV7-2 and TRBJ2-1; a weak D match, TRBD2 (6 bases). The CDR3 contains 14 residues. Trimming removed 5 bases at V and 4 bases at J, with 12 bases between. Germline lookup yields CDR1 SGHTA and CDR2 FQGNSA. The CDR3 protein is CASSTEGLYNEQFF. The DNA for the CDR3 is TGTGCCAGCAGCACGGAGGGACTTTACAATGAGCAGTTCTTC. Looking up the rest from reference TRBV7-2 and TRBJ2-1 gives the full variable domain: GAGVSQSPSNKVTEKGKDVELRCDPISGHTALYWYRQSLGQGLEFLIYFQGNSAPDKSGLPSDRFSAERTGGSVSTLTIQRTQQEDSAVYLCASSTEGLYNEQFFGPGTRLTVL.